This T cell receptor beta chain was retrieved from a study of OX40 agonist ivuxolimab in advanced cancers. Study in general: Partial responses were recorded for three patients, including one with hepatocellular carcinoma and two with cutaneous melanoma. Findings of the study overall: Clonal expansion from baseline to week 6 occurred in both CD4+ and CD8+ T cells. Some patients who did not respond also had low normalized T-cell clonal expansion.

A note on this clone: Its antigen is unknown.

The CDR3 sequence is 20 residues long. Data came from immunoSEQ multiplex PCR; TCRdb stores just in-frame clones and leaves some out. The sample lists 66,000 or so clones, 75% to 90% occurring once. The source material was CD4+ or CD8+ T cells sorted from blood, sampled in a trial of the OX40 agonist ivuxolimab. V and J are TRBV12-1 and TRBJ1-4; TRBD1 reflects the table's D call only, with no check against the DNA. TRBV12-1 is given as a pseudogene. The origin of this receptor is an adult with an advanced solid tumor such as melanoma, head and neck, liver or kidney cancer. The CDR3 loop reads CASSLRVWDRGFATNEKLFF. In DNA, the CDR3 is TGTGCCAGCAGCCTCCGGGTATGGGACAGGGGGTTTGCAACTAATGAAAAACTGTTTTTT.